What follows describes a single T cell receptor (beta chain). Its specificity is unknown. Different DNA sequences within this sample yield the same CDR3. Assay used: immunoSEQ multiplex PCR; TCRdb lists only in-frame clones, some missing. The table has about 45,000 clones, around 80% seen once; the top ten hold roughly 27%. The entry originates in a study of vaccination effects on CD4 cells after COVID-19. Study-wide findings and caveats: Recruitment yielded few convalescent patients, and the study had no early post-infection timepoints. Convalescents' spike-reactive clones after vaccination were mainly made up of new clones that the vaccine induced.

Before sequencing, viral peptide pools were used by the ViraFEST assay to expand antigen-specific CD4+ T cells. After less than 11 days in culture, the CD4+ T cells were isolated. The person was diagnosed with PCR-confirmed SARS-CoV-2 infection between March and December 2020. Sequencing was performed on CD4+ T cells from PBMCs cultured with a peptide pool, taken before COVID-19 vaccination. The receptor comes from a human donor who had a prior SARS-CoV-2 infection.

CDR3 nucleotides: TGTGCCACCAGCAGGGGACAGTTCTACGAGCAGTACTTC. This codes for CATSRGQFYEQYF. This chain joins TRBV15 and TRBJ2-7, with 7 nucleotides matching TRBD1. The CDR3 covers 13 residues. CDR1 and CDR2 (germline): LNHNV, YYDKDF (reference sequence). Trimming at V came to 3 bases and at J to 3 bases, leaving 2 bases not matched to a gene.